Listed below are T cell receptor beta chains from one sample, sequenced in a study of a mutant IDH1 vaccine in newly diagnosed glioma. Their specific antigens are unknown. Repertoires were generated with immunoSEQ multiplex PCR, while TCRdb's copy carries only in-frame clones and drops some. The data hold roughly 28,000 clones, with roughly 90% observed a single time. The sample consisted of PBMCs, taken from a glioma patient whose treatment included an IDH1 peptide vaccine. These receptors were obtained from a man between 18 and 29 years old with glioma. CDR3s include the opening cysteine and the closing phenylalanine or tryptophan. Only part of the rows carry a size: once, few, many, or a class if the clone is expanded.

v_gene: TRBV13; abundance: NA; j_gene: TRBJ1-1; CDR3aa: CASSQLGQMNTEAFF
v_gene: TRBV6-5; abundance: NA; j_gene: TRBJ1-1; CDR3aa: CASGWTALTEAFF
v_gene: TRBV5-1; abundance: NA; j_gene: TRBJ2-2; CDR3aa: CASSSLRLAGPGELFF
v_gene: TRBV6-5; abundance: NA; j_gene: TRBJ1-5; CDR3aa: CASRKTGTGNQPQHF
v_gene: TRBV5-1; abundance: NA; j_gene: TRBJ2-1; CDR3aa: CASSLDGSGYNEQFF
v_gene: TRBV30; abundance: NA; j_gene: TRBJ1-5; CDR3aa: CAWSVPGTASNQPQHF
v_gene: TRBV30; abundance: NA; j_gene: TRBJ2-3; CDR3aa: CAWSQGAAHTDTQYF
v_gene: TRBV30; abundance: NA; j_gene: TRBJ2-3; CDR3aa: CAWSSTRADTQYF
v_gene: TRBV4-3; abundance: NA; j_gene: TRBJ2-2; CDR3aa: CASSQDERDRRAGELFF
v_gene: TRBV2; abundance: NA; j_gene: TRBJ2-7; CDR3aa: CASMSGSVHEQYF
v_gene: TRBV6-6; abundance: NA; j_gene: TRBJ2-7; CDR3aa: CASTLVGASYEQYF
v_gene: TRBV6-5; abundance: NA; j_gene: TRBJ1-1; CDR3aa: CASSPLGGRAEAFF
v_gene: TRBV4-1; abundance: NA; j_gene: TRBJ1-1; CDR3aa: CASTPPNRGPTEAFF
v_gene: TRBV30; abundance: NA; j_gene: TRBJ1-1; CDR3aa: CAWTDGNTEAFF
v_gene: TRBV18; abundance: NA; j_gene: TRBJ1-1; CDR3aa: CASSLDRSEAFF
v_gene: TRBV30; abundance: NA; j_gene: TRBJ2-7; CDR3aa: CAWSVGNSYEQYF
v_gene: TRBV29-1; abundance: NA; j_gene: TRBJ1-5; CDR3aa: CSVEVERNQPQHF
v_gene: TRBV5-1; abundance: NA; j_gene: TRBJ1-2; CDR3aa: CASSFASGRRVRGYTF
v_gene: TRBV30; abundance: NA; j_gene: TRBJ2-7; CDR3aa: CAAARGSYEQYF
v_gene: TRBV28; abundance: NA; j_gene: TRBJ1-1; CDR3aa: CASRRLENTEAFF
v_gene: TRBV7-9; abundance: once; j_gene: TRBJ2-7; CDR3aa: CASSLTQGHEQYF
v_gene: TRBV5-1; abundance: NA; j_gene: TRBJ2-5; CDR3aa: CASSVTGGRETQYF
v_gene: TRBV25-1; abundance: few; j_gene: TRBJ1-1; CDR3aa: CASKTGSSEAFF
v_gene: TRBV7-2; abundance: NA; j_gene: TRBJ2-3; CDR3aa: CASSPRGTRGTDTQYF
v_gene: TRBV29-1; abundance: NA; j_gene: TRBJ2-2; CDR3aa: CSAALGLAGGTGELFF
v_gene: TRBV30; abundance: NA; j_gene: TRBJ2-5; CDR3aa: CAWSLGLAGGETQYF
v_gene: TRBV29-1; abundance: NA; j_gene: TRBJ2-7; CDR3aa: CSVVGWTGGYEQYF
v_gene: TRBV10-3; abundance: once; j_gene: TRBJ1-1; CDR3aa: CAITNRAENTEAFF
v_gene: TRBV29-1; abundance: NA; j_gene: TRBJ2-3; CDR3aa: CSVGGLAGEGTDTQYF
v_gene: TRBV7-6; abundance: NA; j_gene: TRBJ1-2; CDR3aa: CASSSATGYGYTF
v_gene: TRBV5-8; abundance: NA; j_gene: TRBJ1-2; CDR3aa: CASSPGVYTF
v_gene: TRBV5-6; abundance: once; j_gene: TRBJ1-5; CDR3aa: CASSRKGGNQPQHF
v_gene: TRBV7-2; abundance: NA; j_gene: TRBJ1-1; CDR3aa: CASSLVRGNTEAFF
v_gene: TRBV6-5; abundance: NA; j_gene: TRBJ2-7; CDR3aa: CASRKQGNHEQYF
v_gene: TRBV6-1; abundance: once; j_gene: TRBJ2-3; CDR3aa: CASSEWGPGTQYF
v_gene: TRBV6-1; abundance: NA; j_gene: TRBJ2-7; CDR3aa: CASSWTFTYEQYF
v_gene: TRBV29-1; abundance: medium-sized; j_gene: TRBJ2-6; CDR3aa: CSVAFLSPGQDISGANVLTF
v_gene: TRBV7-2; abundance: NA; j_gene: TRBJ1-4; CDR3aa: CASSLGGPNEKLFF
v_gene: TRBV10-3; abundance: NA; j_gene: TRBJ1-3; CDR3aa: CAITAGAHSGNTIYF
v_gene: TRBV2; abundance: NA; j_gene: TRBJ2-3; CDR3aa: CASTPGLSTDTQYF
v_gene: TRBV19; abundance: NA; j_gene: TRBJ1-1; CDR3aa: CATDLGTGNTEAFF
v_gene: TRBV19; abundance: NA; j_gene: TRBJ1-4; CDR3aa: CASSTLRFREKLFF
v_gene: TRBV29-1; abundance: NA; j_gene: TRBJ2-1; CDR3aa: CSVEIALSYNEQFF
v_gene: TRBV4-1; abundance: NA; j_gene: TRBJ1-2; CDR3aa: CASSQDRTQGTYGYTF
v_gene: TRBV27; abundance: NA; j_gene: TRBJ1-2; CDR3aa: CASSRQGQGRVKIYGYTF
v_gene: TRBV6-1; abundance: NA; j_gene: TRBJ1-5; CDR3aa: CAGHRDSNQPQHF
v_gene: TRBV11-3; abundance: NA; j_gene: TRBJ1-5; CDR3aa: CASSRRQGSNQPQHF
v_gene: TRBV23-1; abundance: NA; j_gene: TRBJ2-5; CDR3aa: CASSQSPGGETQYF
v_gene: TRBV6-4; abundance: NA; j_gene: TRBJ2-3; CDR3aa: CASSASGFSDTQYF
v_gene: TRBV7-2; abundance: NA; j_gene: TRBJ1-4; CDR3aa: CASSQRQSNEKLFF
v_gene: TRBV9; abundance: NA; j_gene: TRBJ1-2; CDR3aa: CASSVGLLASGYTF
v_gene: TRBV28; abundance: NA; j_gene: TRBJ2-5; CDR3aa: CASSSLETQYF
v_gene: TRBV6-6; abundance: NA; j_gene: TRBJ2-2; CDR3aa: CASSGTGNTGELFF
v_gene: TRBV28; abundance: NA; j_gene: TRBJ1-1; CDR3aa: CASSSWTDTEAFF